One and the same sample provided the 2 T cell receptor beta chains below, sequenced in a study of T cell responses to AZD1222 COVID-19 vaccine. TCRdb's copy holds only in-frame clones and misses some; the assay was immunoSEQ multiplex PCR. In the table there are about 160,000 clones, roughly nine tenths of which are singletons. The specimen comprised peripheral blood, sampled on day 0 of AZD1222 vaccination. These receptors were collected from an adult in good health.

The chain employs TRBV9 and TRBJ2-3; TRBD2 is a possible D gene (5 bases). CDR3 length: 16 amino acids. Looked up from germline, CDR1 is SGDLS and CDR2 is YYNGEE. The V end lost 1 base, the J end lost 0 bases, and 12 bases lay between the germline ends. CDR3 residues: CASSVREGSSTDTQYF. The CDR3 DNA is TGTGCCAGCAGCGTAAGAGAGGGATCTAGCACAGATACGCAGTATTTT. Variable domain in full (rest from reference TRBV9 and TRBJ2-3): DSGVTQTPKHLITATGQRVTLRCSPRSGDLSVYWYQQSLDQGLQFLIQYYNGEERAKGNILERFSAQQFPDLHSELNLSSLELGDSALYFCASSVREGSSTDTQYFGPGTRLTVL.

In its sample, this clone was seen once. The CDR3, as DNA: TGCAGCGTTGGGACTAGCGGGGGGGGTTACAATGAGCAGTTCTTC. It codes for CSVGTSGGGYNEQFF. V is TRBV29-1 and J is TRBJ2-1, with 15 bases fitting TRBD2. The V and J ends lost 4 bases and 4 bases, in that order; junction bases with no gene match: 2. The CDR3 covers 15 residues. CDR1 SQVTM and CDR2 ANQGSEA come from the germline V gene.